The next 27 T cell receptor beta chains were all read from a single sample in a study of CD8 T cells in ankylosing spondylitis. MiXCR was run by TCRdb on the 5' RACE reads, yielding one entry per CDR3 protein. Found here are about 360,000 distinct CDR3 sequences, approximately 15% of them singletons; the top ten hold approximately 0.99%. Sequencing input: blood, either unsorted or a sorted T cell fraction (not recorded which). These receptors originate from a male donor with ankylosing spondylitis or in good health (not recorded which).

This chain uses TRBV5-4 with TRBJ2-5; D possibly uses TRBD1 or TRBD2 (5 bases each). The CDR3 covers 14 residues. Looked up from germline, CDR1 is SGHNT and CDR2 is YYREEE (reference sequence). The V and J ends lost 3 bases and 3 bases respectively, with 12 bases between them. In DNA form, the CDR3 reads TGTGCCAGCAGCTATCCGGGGCCCAAAGAGACCCAGTACTTC. Protein product: CASSYPGPKETQYF.

This clonotype was seen a handful of times. This may stem from a read error, because a much larger clone lies one nucleotide away. This chain connects TRBV5-1 to TRBJ2-1, with TRBD2 matching over 7 bases. This CDR3 is built from 13 residues. Trimming cost V 0 bases and J 8 bases; bases outside gene matches: 2. Looked up from germline, CDR1 is SGHRS and CDR2 is YFSETQ. The CDR3 sequence: CASSLGGSDEQFF. DNA for the CDR3: TGCGCCAGCAGCTTGGGCGGGAGCGATGAGCAGTTCTTC.

The chain carries TRBV7-2 and TRBJ1-1, with no clear D. CDR1 SGHTA and CDR2 FQGNSA come from the germline V gene. V was cut by 5 bases and J by 1 base, with 11 bases left in between. The length of the CDR3 is 14 residues. The CDR3 DNA sequence: TGTGCCAGCAGCCCCGGACGGCGGAACACTGAAGCTTTCTTT. This gives the protein CASSPGRRNTEAFF.

This clonotype has a count of ten or more. The chain couples TRBV7-9 to TRBJ2-3; no firm D call. The CDR3 totals 11 residues. CDR1 and CDR2 (germline): SEHNR, FQNEAQ (reference sequence). The ends were cut back, 2 bases at V and 6 bases at J, with 3 bases in the middle. CDR3 loop: CASSLIDTQYF. CDR3 bases: TGTGCCAGCAGCTTAATCGATACGCAGTATTTT.

Only a few counts were recorded for this clonotype. The V call is TRBV3-1, the J call TRBJ2-5, with D possibly matching TRBD2 (6 bases). The germline CDR1 and CDR2 sequences are LGHDT and YNNKEL (reference sequence). The CDR3 sequence is 15 residues long. V was clipped by 4 bases and J by 3 bases, with 15 bases between them. CDR3 DNA sequence: TGTGCCAGCAGCCCAACACGGGGGAGGAAAGAGACCCAGTACTTC. Translation gives CASSPTRGRKETQYF.

This rearrangement joins TRBV9 to TRBJ2-1; D call uncertain. The CDR3 covers 13 residues. Per germline, CDR1 SGDLS and CDR2 YYNGEE. The V end was cut by 6 bases, the J end by 6 bases, with 13 bases between. DNA for the CDR3: TGTGCCAGCACTTATCCGGGCGGCAATGAGCAGTTCTTC. Encoded protein: CASTYPGGNEQFF.

This clonotype was seen a few times. The chain links TRBV7-8 to TRBJ2-1, with 7 bases lining up with TRBD2. With 4 bases clipped from V and 12 bases from J, the junction kept 9 bases outside the gene matches. Germline V CDR1 and CDR2: SGHVS, FQNEAQ. The CDR3 runs 13 residues. The CDR3 DNA sequence: TGTGCCAGCAGCTCTTCGTCAGCGGGGACGCAGTTCTTC. This sequence encodes CASSSSSAGTQFF.

In its sample, this clonotype was seen a few times. The V call is TRBV10-3, the J call TRBJ2-3; a weak D match, TRBD2 (5 bases). Trimming removed 3 bases at V and 4 bases at J, with 14 bases between. CDR1 ENHRY and CDR2 SYGVKD come from the germline V gene. The CDR3 sequence is 15 residues long. In DNA form, the CDR3 reads TGTGCCATCAGTGAAACCAGGAGCGGCCCAGATACGCAGTATTTT. This sequence encodes CAISETRSGPDTQYF.

The J gene is TRBJ2-3, the V gene TRBV30, with 9 positions matching TRBD1. Germline-derived CDR1 and CDR2 are GTSNPN and SVGIG (reference sequence). The V gene end was trimmed by 3 bases and the J gene end by 0 bases; junction bases not matched to a gene: 7. The CDR3 contains 16 residues. CDR3 residues: CAWRPDRGYSTDTQYF. The CDR3 DNA sequence: TGTGCCTGGAGACCGGACAGGGGATATAGCACAGATACGCAGTATTTT.

This clonotype was counted at least ten times. This sequence joins TRBV4-1 and TRBJ1-4; possibly TRBD1 for D (6 bases). V shed 3 bases and J shed 6 bases, with 8 bases lying between them. Germline CDR1 MGHRA, CDR2 YSYEKL. The CDR3 extends over 13 amino acids. The CDR3 is CASSHRTDEKLFF. The DNA of the CDR3 is TGCGCCAGCAGCCACCGGACAGATGAAAAACTGTTTTTT.

This clonotype was seen a few times. V is TRBV3-1 and J is TRBJ2-1; 9 bases align to TRBD2. Germline loops: CDR1 LGHDT, CDR2 YNNKEL (reference sequence). Losses at the gene ends were 0 bases for V and 5 bases for J; bases not matched to a gene: 5. This CDR3 is 16 amino acids long. CDR3 in amino acids: CASSQELRGGDNEQFF. The CDR3 coding sequence is TGTGCCAGCAGCCAAGAATTGCGGGGGGGGGACAATGAGCAGTTCTTC.

This clonotype was seen only a few times. The V and J genes are TRBV7-2 and TRBJ2-1; TRBD2 is a possible D gene (6 bases). The V gene lost 2 bases and the J gene lost 7 bases, with 15 bases spanning the gap. Germline V gene lookup returns CDR1 SGHTA and CDR2 FQGNSA. This CDR3 is built from 15 residues. The CDR3 sequence: CASSLRAGFLNEQFF. CDR3 DNA: TGTGCCAGCAGCTTAAGGGCGGGGTTCCTTAATGAGCAGTTCTTC. Filled out from reference TRBV7-2 and TRBJ2-1, the complete variable domain reads GAGVSQSPSNKVTEKGKDVELRCDPISGHTALYWYRQSLGQGLEFLIYFQGNSAPDKSGLPSDRFSAERTGGSVSTLTIQRTQQEDSAVYLCASSLRAGFLNEQFFGPGTRLTVL.

The chain is built from TRBV11-2 and TRBJ2-3, with 11 bases matching TRBD2. The germline CDR1 and CDR2 sequences are SGHAT and FQNNGV. J was trimmed by 4 bases and V by 4 bases; bases with no gene match: 7. There are 16 residues in the CDR3. CDR3: CASSYSTSGRADTQYF. The CDR3 nucleotides read TGTGCCAGCAGCTATTCCACTAGCGGGAGAGCAGATACGCAGTATTTT. The entire variable domain, with the rest obtained from reference TRBV11-2 and TRBJ2-3, is as follows: EAGVAQSPRYKIIEKRQSVAFWCNPISGHATLYWYQQILGQGPKLLIQFQNNGVVDDSQLPKDRFSAERLKGVDSTLKIQPAKLEDSAVYLCASSYSTSGRADTQYFGPGTRLTVL.

CDR3 residues: CSVALGQASYEQYF. The DNA of the CDR3 is TGCAGCGTGGCCTTAGGGCAGGCTTCCTACGAGCAGTACTTC. This sequence joins TRBV29-1 and TRBJ2-7; D not resolved. Looked up from germline, CDR1 is SQVTM and CDR2 is ANQGSEA. Trimming shortened V by 6 bases and J by 1 base, and 16 bases separated the two germline ends. This CDR3 is built from 14 residues.

V usage is TRBV30 and J usage is TRBJ2-5, with 8 bases aligning to TRBD2. CDR1 and CDR2 from the germline V gene are GTSNPN and SVGIG (reference sequence). This CDR3 is built from 10 residues. The DNA for the CDR3 is TGTAGCGGGGGAGATGAGACCCAGTACTTC. Translated, it gives CSGGDETQYF.

This clonotype was observed a few times. One end of the junction is discordant with germline, which a read error may explain. The DNA of the CDR3 is TGTGCCACCCTGGGGCAGTCAAGCACCGGGGGGCTGTTTTTT. Its translation: CATLGQSSTGGLFF. This chain joins TRBV10-3 and TRBJ2-2; D may be TRBD2 (6 bases). CDR3 size: 14 residues. Germline V lookup: CDR1 ENHRY, CDR2 SYGVKD.

There are many counts of this clonotype. The rearrangement uses TRBV7-8 and TRBJ1-2; D call uncertain. The CDR3 totals 14 residues. Germline values: CDR1 SGHVS, CDR2 FQNEAQ. Trimming stripped 2 bases from V and 0 bases from J, with 7 bases between. The CDR3 loop reads CASSLSGPNYGYTF. In nucleotides, the CDR3 is TGTGCCAGCAGCTTATCTGGTCCTAACTATGGCTACACCTTC.

This clonotype appeared a few times. The chain links TRBV18 to TRBJ2-1; 10 bases map to TRBD1. V lost 4 bases, J lost 6 bases, and 6 bases stayed unmatched. The CDR3 has 15 residues. Germline lookup yields CDR1 KGHSH and CDR2 LQKENI. The chain's CDR3 is CASSLGQGVSNEQFF. The DNA of the CDR3 is TGTGCCAGCTCACTCGGACAGGGGGTAAGCAATGAGCAGTTCTTC. The entire variable domain, with the rest obtained from reference TRBV18 and TRBJ2-1, is as follows: NAGVMQNPRHLVRRRGQEARLRCSPMKGHSHVYWYRQLPEEGLKFMVYLQKENIIDESGMPKERFSAEFPKEGPSILRIQQVVRGDSAAYFCASSLGQGVSNEQFFGPGTRLTVL.

This clonotype was seen only a few times. CDR3 bases: TGCGCCAGCAGCTTGGCGAGGACAGAATATGGCTACACCTTC. This gives the protein CASSLARTEYGYTF. The chain carries TRBV5-1 and TRBJ1-2; tentatively, D is TRBD1 (6 bases). V was pared by 0 bases and J by 5 bases, with 11 bases between. The CDR3 sequence is 14 residues long. The germline V gene encodes CDR1 SGHRS and CDR2 YFSETQ.

CDR3 DNA: TGCAGTGCTAGATCTCGGACGGGAAACAATCAGCCCCAGCATTTT. This encodes CSARSRTGNNQPQHF. The chain recombines TRBV20-1 with TRBJ1-5; no clear D. This CDR3 has 15 amino acids. V dropped 2 bases and J dropped 3 bases, with 14 bases sitting between them. Germline CDR1 reads DFQATT; CDR2 reads SNEGSKA (reference sequence).

The J gene is TRBJ2-7, the V gene TRBV6-1; D might be TRBD1 (5 bases). Between the trimmed V and J ends, which lost 5 bases and 6 bases, there was a span of 20 bases. This CDR3 is 15 amino acids long. Germline V gives CDR1 MNHNS, CDR2 SASEGT. The CDR3 loop is CASSQIRTFPSEQYF. Here the CDR3 DNA reads TGTGCCAGCAGTCAAATACGGACATTCCCCAGCGAGCAGTACTTC.

This clonotype was recorded a few times. The chain joins TRBV14 to TRBJ2-2; 7 nucleotides match TRBD1. The germline V gene has CDR1 SGHDN and CDR2 FVKESK. There are 16 residues in the CDR3. The V gene end was trimmed by 4 bases and the J gene end by 3 bases; junction bases not matched to a gene: 8. CDR3 in DNA: TGTGCCAGCAGCCGACGGACAGGAGAGTACACCGGGGAGCTGTTTTTT. Residues: CASSRRTGEYTGELFF. The variable domain in full, completed from reference TRBV14 and TRBJ2-2, reads EAGVTQFPSHSVIEKGQTVTLRCDPISGHDNLYWYRRVMGKEIKFLLHFVKESKQDESGMPNNRFLAERTGGTYSTLKVQPAELEDSGVYFCASSRRTGEYTGELFFGEGSRLTVL.

This clonotype was seen at least ten times. CDR3 in DNA: TGTGCCAGCAGGGCCTCGATGGTAGCGGGAGCCCCTTTTGCGGCGTATTTT. It translates to CASRASMVAGAPFAAYF. The V and J genes are TRBV12-3 or TRBV12-4 and TRBJ2-3; 9 bases match TRBD2. V shed 6 bases and J 14 bases; nucleotides not matched to a gene: 24. The CDR3 spans 17 residues.

This clonotype was recorded a few times. This chain joins TRBV9 and TRBJ2-1; a possible D gene is TRBD2 (6 bases). The germline CDR1 and CDR2 sequences are SGDLS and YYNGEE. The V gene lost 3 bases and the J gene lost 4 bases, with 11 bases spanning the gap. The CDR3 is made up of 14 amino acids. In DNA form, the CDR3 reads TGTGCCAGCAGCGCTGGAGGGGCGTACAATGAGCAGTTCTTC. Translation gives CASSAGGAYNEQFF.

This clonotype was seen a handful of times. The chain employs TRBV11-1 and TRBJ2-1, with 7 bases identical to TRBD1. This CDR3 region has 14 residues. Germline loops: CDR1 SGHAT, CDR2 FQDESV (reference sequence). Germline trimming cut 3 bases from V and 4 bases from J; bases unmatched to any gene: 3. The CDR3 reads CASSFNRGYNEQFF. The CDR3 DNA reads as TGTGCCAGCAGCTTTAACAGGGGTTACAATGAGCAGTTCTTC.

The chain carries TRBV7-8 and TRBJ1-5; D gene ambiguous. Trimming cost V 5 bases and J 10 bases, with 12 bases left between them. The CDR3 totals 12 residues. CDR1 and CDR2 from the germline V gene are SGHVS and FQNEAQ. The CDR3 DNA is TGTGCCAGCAGCACCCAGGATGGACCCCAGCATTTT. Amino acid sequence: CASSTQDGPQHF.

This clonotype was detected only a few times. V is TRBV12-3 or TRBV12-4 and J is TRBJ2-5, with D unresolved. There are 14 residues in the CDR3. Deletions cut 3 bases from V and 4 bases from J, with 12 bases between. CDR3 sequence: CASSFYQGPETQYF. The CDR3 bases are TGTGCCAGCAGTTTTTACCAAGGCCCAGAGACCCAGTACTTC.